A few counts support the clone carrying this T cell receptor (beta chain). The TCR beta CDR3 regions underwent amplification using RNA transcripts as the source. The TCR CDR3 first-round RT-PCR relied on the HTBI primer set. TCRdb used MiXCR to reprocess the multiplex PCR reads, holding one entry per CDR3 protein. The data hold some 600,000 distinct CDR3 sequences, with 46% observed a single time. These data are taken from a study of T cells in Graves' hyperthyroidism and ophthalmopathy. Germline V gene data show CDR1 as SEHNR and CDR2 as FQNEAQ (reference sequence). The CDR3 loop spans 15 amino acids. V shed 4 bases, J shed 3 bases, and the junction held 8 bases outside the gene matches.

The sequencing input was peripheral blood or thyroid tissue (not recorded which). The V gene is TRBV7-9, the J gene TRBJ2-5; 7 bases are shared with TRBD2. This clonotype was sampled from a woman aged 18-29 years with Graves' hyperthyroidism. The CDR3 DNA follows: TGTGCCAGCAGCTCTCGGCTAGCGGAGAAAGAGACCCAGTACTTC. Protein sequence: CASSSRLAEKETQYF. The full variable domain, in which reference TRBV7-9 and TRBJ2-5 provide the parts outside the CDR3, is DTGVSQNPRHKITKRGQNVTFRCDPISEHNRLYWYRQTLGQGPEFLTYFQNEAQLEKSRLLSDRFSAERPKGSFSTLEIQRTEQGDSAMYLCASSSRLAEKETQYFGPGTRLLVL.